A single sample gave rise to the 13 T cell receptor beta chains below, sequenced in a study of cytomegalovirus exposure and HLA in healthy donors. PCR employed 60 Vbeta and 13 Jbeta primers. Repertoires were generated with immunoSEQ multiplex PCR, while TCRdb's copy carries only in-frame clones and drops some. The sample has tens of thousands of clones, about four fifths seen once. Source material: PBMCs. These receptors all stem from a woman younger than 30 in good health and CMV-seropositive.

This sequence joins TRBV19 and TRBJ1-6; no clear D. V lost 3 bases and J lost 5, with 11 bases in between. Germline values: CDR1 LNHDA, CDR2 SQIVND (reference sequence). The CDR3 sequence is 15 residues long. The CDR3 region is CASSIRGWDNSPLHF. The CDR3 DNA is TGTGCCAGTAGTATCCGGGGATGGGATAATTCACCCCTCCACTTT.

The V call is TRBV10-3, the J call TRBJ2-5, with 8 positions matching TRBD2. J was trimmed by 1 base and V by 3 bases; bases with no gene match: 7. Germline CDR1 is ENHRY and CDR2 is SYGVKD. The CDR3 has 16 residues. The CDR3: CAISEEGLGIQETQYF. The CDR3 bases are TGTGCCATCAGTGAAGAGGGACTAGGGATCCAAGAGACCCAGTACTTC.

The chain carries TRBV9 and TRBJ2-2, with 8 bases aligning to TRBD2. The germline V gene encodes CDR1 SGDLS and CDR2 YYNGEE. The CDR3 length is 16 residues. V shed 1 base and J 6 bases; nucleotides not matched to a gene: 8. CDR3 in DNA: TGTGCCAGCAGCGTAAATAGCGGGGCCCGCGCCGGGGAGCTGTTTTTT. Residues: CASSVNSGARAGELFF.

A few counts support this clone. The rearrangement uses TRBV4-1 and TRBJ2-7, with 7 bases that match TRBD2. The CDR3 is 16 residues long. CDR1 and CDR2 from the germline V gene are MGHRA and YSYEKL. J lost 0 bases, V lost 0 bases, and 5 bases had no gene match. The CDR3 DNA reads TGCGCCAGCAGCCAAGAAGTTGCGGGAGTCTCCTACGAGCAGTACTTC. It yields the protein CASSQEVAGVSYEQYF.

CDR3 residues: CATSQDRGDTQYF. The CDR3 DNA reads TGTGCCACCAGCCAAGATCGGGGGGATACGCAGTATTTT. The chain is built from TRBV15 and TRBJ2-3, with D perhaps TRBD2 (6 bases). Trimming removed 5 bases from V and 6 bases from J, with 12 bases in between. The CDR3 totals 13 residues. Germline-derived CDR1 and CDR2 are LNHNV and YYDKDF (reference sequence).

Details on this clone: One end of the junction varies from germline; a read error may be responsible. V and J are TRBV11-3 and TRBJ2-7; D is unclear. The CDR3 runs 12 residues. Germline V gene lookup returns CDR1 SGHNT and CDR2 YENEEA. The CDR3 sequence: CASSLNSHEQYF. Here the CDR3 DNA reads TGTGCCAGCAGCTTAAACTCCCACGAGCAGTACTTC.

V gene TRBV5-1 combines with J gene TRBJ2-2; tentative D call: TRBD1 (6 bases). This CDR3 has 14 amino acids. Trimming removed 2 bases from V and 6 bases from J, with 11 bases in between. The V gene's germline CDR1 is SGHRS and CDR2 YFSETQ. CDR3 loop: CASSLGQPAGELFF. DNA of the CDR3: TGCGCCAGCAGCTTAGGACAGCCAGCCGGGGAGCTGTTTTTT.

The chain carries TRBV2 and TRBJ1-2; 10 nucleotides align to TRBD1. The CDR3 loop spans 19 amino acids. The germline gives CDR1 SNHLY, CDR2 FYNNEI. V shed 7 bases and J 0 bases; nucleotides not matched to a gene: 17. CDR3 loop: CASKGQGMAQGFSNYGYTF. The CDR3 coding sequence is TGTGCCAGCAAGGGACAGGGGATGGCCCAGGGGTTTTCTAACTATGGCTACACCTTC.

The chain couples TRBV6-5 to TRBJ2-7; 13 nucleotides align to TRBD2. The CDR3 contains 15 residues. Germline trimming cut 7 bases from V and 4 bases from J; bases unmatched to any gene: 7. Germline V gene sequence: CDR1 MNHEY, CDR2 SVGAGI. The CDR3 spells CASNPLAGGLYEQYF. CDR3 DNA sequence: TGTGCCAGCAACCCACTAGCGGGAGGGTTGTACGAGCAGTACTTC.

The chain employs TRBV18 and TRBJ2-2; no definite D call. CDR1 is KGHSH, CDR2 LQKENI, per germline. V was cut by 3 bases and J by 1 base, with 6 bases left in between. The CDR3 contains 14 residues. The CDR3 region is CASSPPGNTGELFF. CDR3 DNA sequence: TGTGCCAGCTCACCCCCAGGGAACACCGGGGAGCTGTTTTTT.

The genes are TRBV4-1 and TRBJ1-3; 8 nucleotides match TRBD1. V lost 1 base to trimming and J lost 4 bases; unmatched junction nucleotides: 9. The CDR3 has 17 amino acids. Germline CDR1 MGHRA, CDR2 YSYEKL. CDR3 residues: CASSQGVARGPGNTIYF. CDR3 DNA: TGCGCCAGCAGCCAAGGGGTTGCCAGGGGGCCGGGAAACACCATATATTTT.

CDR3: CASSSYGQGLGSPLHF. As DNA, the CDR3 is TGTGCCAGCAGCTCCTATGGACAGGGGTTAGGCTCACCCCTCCACTTT. The chain recombines TRBV5-4 with TRBJ1-6, with TRBD1 matching 9 bases. V lost 3 bases and J lost 10; bases outside the gene matches: 11. Germline values: CDR1 SGHNT, CDR2 YYREEE (reference sequence). This CDR3 has 16 amino acids.

J is TRBJ2-7 and V is TRBV7-6, with D unresolved. V lost 1 base and J lost 5, with 9 bases in between. The CDR3 is made up of 13 amino acids. The germline CDR1 and CDR2 sequences are SGHVS and FNYEAQ. The DNA of the CDR3 is TGTGCCAGCAGCTTAGGGCTTACTAACGAGCAGTACTTC. Encoded protein: CASSLGLTNEQYF.